This T cell receptor (beta chain) was captured by sequencing in a study of cytomegalovirus exposure and HLA in healthy donors. Study as a whole: For the 300 to 400 genotyped donors, more than 80% fell within the Caucasian-associated ancestry cluster.

The CDR3 length is 13 residues. Trimming took 7 bases from V and 7 from J, leaving 16 bases between them. Per the germline V gene, CDR1 is PRHDT and CDR2 is FYEKMQ (reference sequence). PCR used 60 Vbeta primers and 13 Jbeta primers. Method: immunoSEQ multiplex PCR; TCRdb's copy keeps in-frame clones and lacks some. The sample yields 200,000 to 300,000 clones, 70% to 90% seen once. This TCR derives from a woman between 40 and 50 years old in good health and CMV-seropositive. The rearrangement uses TRBV13 and TRBJ2-5, with D tentatively TRBD2 (5 bases). Sequenced material: PBMCs. In DNA, the CDR3 is TGTGCCAGCAACCCCCAGGCCCGGGGGACCCAGTACTTC. This encodes CASNPQARGTQYF.